Following are 14 T cell receptor beta chains from one sample sequenced in a study of identical twins. From the 5' RACE reads, TCRdb called clonotypes with MiXCR, one entry per CDR3 protein. Of 700,000 or so distinct CDR3 sequences in the sample, over 8.5% were seen once. These sequences were also reported in another study, on yellow fever vaccine responses in identical twins.

Sequenced material: PBMCs. The source is a woman younger than 30 in good health.

In this sample, this clonotype turned up many times. V and J are TRBV29-1 and TRBJ2-1; maybe TRBD2 (6 bases). The CDR3 is 15 amino acids. Germline V CDR1 and CDR2: SQVTM, ANQGSEA. The V and J ends lost 3 bases and 6 bases respectively, with 18 bases between them. CDR3 coding DNA: TGCAGCGTTGACGGCCTAGCGCCCTGGAGCAATGAGCAGTTCTTC. This translates into CSVDGLAPWSNEQFF.

This chain links TRBV29-1 with TRBJ2-1; 14 nucleotides match TRBD2. The trim removed 5 bases at V and 0 bases at J, leaving 9 bases unmatched. The CDR3 is made up of 18 amino acids. In germline, CDR1 is SQVTM, CDR2 ANQGSEA. CDR3 sequence (DNA): TGCAGCGTTACCCCTTTAGGACTAGCGGGGGGCTCCTACAATGAGCAGTTCTTC. Amino acids: CSVTPLGLAGGSYNEQFF.

This clonotype was seen only a few times. The rearrangement joins TRBV14 to TRBJ2-4; perhaps TRBD2 as D (6 bases). The CDR3 has 14 amino acids. V gave up 3 bases and J gave up 6 bases, with 12 bases separating them. Per the germline V gene, CDR1 is SGHDN and CDR2 is FVKESK. The CDR3 here is CASSQGGAINIQYF. The CDR3 DNA reads TGTGCCAGCAGCCAGGGGGGAGCGATAAACATTCAGTACTTC.

This clonotype was recorded at least ten times. The chain employs TRBV28 and TRBJ2-7; tentative D call: TRBD2 (6 bases). Germline loops: CDR1 MDHEN, CDR2 SYDVKM. Trimming pared 4 bases from V and 3 bases from J, leaving 10 bases between. There are 13 residues in the CDR3. This chain's CDR3 is CASSWGLFYEQYF. Here the CDR3 DNA reads TGTGCCAGCAGTTGGGGACTGTTCTACGAGCAGTACTTC.

The rearrangement links TRBV5-1 to TRBJ2-1, with 16 bases matching TRBD2. The germline gives CDR1 SGHRS, CDR2 YFSETQ. There are 18 residues in the CDR3. J gave up 0 bases and V 5 bases, and 5 bases lay outside the gene matches. CDR3 in DNA: TGCGCCAGCAGTCAGGGACTAGCGGGAGGGCCCTCCTACAATGAGCAGTTCTTC. The encoded protein is CASSQGLAGGPSYNEQFF.

This clonotype was recorded a few times. The V call is TRBV10-3, the J call TRBJ2-5; maybe TRBD1 (6 bases). V was cut by 10 bases and J by 4 bases, with 16 bases left in between. CDR3 length: 13 residues. Per the germline V gene, CDR1 is ENHRY and CDR2 is SYGVKD. CDR3 coding DNA: TGTGCCAGCGGACAGCTTACAGGAGAGACCCAGTACTTC. Its protein product is CASGQLTGETQYF.

CDR3 coding DNA: TGTGCCAGCAGCAAGGCGAGGCAGACCGGGGAGCTGTTTTTT. Its protein product is CASSKARQTGELFF. This chain joins TRBV21-1 and TRBJ2-2. TRBV21-1 is deemed a pseudogene. The CDR3 is made up of 14 amino acids.

The V call is TRBV29-1, the J call TRBJ2-1; weak D call: TRBD1 (6 bases). The germline V gene encodes CDR1 SQVTM and CDR2 ANQGSEA. The CDR3 has 15 amino acids. Trimming pared 4 bases from V and 0 bases from J, leaving 13 bases between. The CDR3 protein is CSVGGQKSSYNEQFF. The CDR3 coding sequence is TGCAGCGTTGGGGGGCAGAAGAGCTCCTACAATGAGCAGTTCTTC.

This clonotype was counted only a few times. This chain links TRBV6-1 with TRBJ2-4; 9 nucleotides line up with TRBD1. V gave up 6 bases and J gave up 6 bases; unmatched junction bases: 12. Germline loops: CDR1 MNHNS, CDR2 SASEGT. This CDR3 is 16 amino acids long. This chain's CDR3 is CASRTAGQGGRNIQYF. The CDR3 DNA reads TGTGCCAGCAGGACGGCGGGACAGGGTGGTCGAAACATTCAGTACTTC.

The rearrangement links TRBV6-5 to TRBJ2-5; 8 bases map to TRBD1. The junction had 9 bases not matched to a gene; V was cut back by 4 bases and J by 5 bases. This CDR3 region has 15 residues. From germline, CDR1 is MNHEY and CDR2 SVGAGI. The CDR3 nucleotides are TGTGCCAGCAGTTCGTTGACAGGGGTGGGGGAGACCCAGTACTTC. It translates to CASSSLTGVGETQYF.

This clonotype was detected a few times. Written as DNA, the CDR3 is TGTGCCAGCAGCTCGAGACAGGGCTATACGCAGTATTTT. Its protein product is CASSSRQGYTQYF. The V and J genes are TRBV7-2 and TRBJ2-3; 7 nucleotides align to TRBD1. The CDR3 totals 13 residues. Trimming removed 4 bases from V and 7 bases from J; junction bases left unmatched: 5. CDR1 and CDR2 (germline): SGHTA, FQGNSA.

This clonotype has more than one count but fewer than ten. This chain joins TRBV10-3 and TRBJ1-4, with D unresolved. The germline gives CDR1 ENHRY, CDR2 SYGVKD. The V and J ends lost 10 bases and 3 bases respectively, with 18 bases between them. The CDR3 totals 15 residues. Here the CDR3 reads CATREARASNEKLFF. The CDR3 region has the DNA TGTGCCACCCGTGAAGCGAGGGCATCTAATGAAAAACTGTTTTTT.

The CDR3 nucleotides read TGCGCCAGCAGCCAAGATCTGGCGGGAGTGGGCACCGGGGAGCTGTTTTTT. Its translation is CASSQDLAGVGTGELFF. The rearrangement links TRBV4-3 to TRBJ2-2, with 7 bases aligning to TRBD2. The CDR3 loop spans 17 amino acids. J gave up 4 bases and V 0 bases, and 8 bases lay outside the gene matches. Germline V gives CDR1 LGHNA, CDR2 YSLEER.

On this clonotype: Compared with germline, one end of the junction differs, possibly owing to a read error. J is TRBJ1-1 and V is TRBV28, with 12 bases identical to TRBD1. Germline CDR1 is MDHEN and CDR2 is SYDVKM. This CDR3 is 15 amino acids long. DNA for the CDR3: TGTGCCAGCAGTGGGACAGGGGGCCGGAACGCTGAAGCTTTCTTT. It encodes CASSGTGGRNAEAFF.